The rows below give T cell receptor beta chains drawn from one sample of a study of molecular identifiers for immune sequencing clone quantification. TCRdb analysed the PCR reads with MiXCR anew, one entry per CDR3 protein. Of about 500,000 distinct CDR3 sequences listed, around 21% are singletons. Material for sequencing was naive CD8+ T cells from blood, with Jurkat cell RNA spiked in. The receptor source for this set is a human donor in good health. Some libraries in this study had Jurkat cell RNA spiked in. The CDR3 runs from the conserved cysteine through the conserved F or W. D genes are given only for firm matches. Size tells how often a clone was seen (once, few, many) or the class of an expanded clone, and some rows leave it out.

d_call	clone_size	v_call	j_call	cdr3_nt	cdr3_aa
NA	few	TRBV11-2	TRBJ2-7	TGTGCCAGCAGTCATTCGGGCTACGAGCAGTACTTC	CASSHSGYEQYF
NA	many	TRBV20-1	TRBJ2-7	TGCAGTGCTAGAAGCAGTTTTCCCTACGAGCAGTACTTC	CSARSSFPYEQYF
NA	many	TRBV28	TRBJ2-7	TGTGCCAGCAGTAACCCGGGACGCTACGAGCAGTACTTC	CASSNPGRYEQYF
NA	many	TRBV27	TRBJ2-7	TGTGCCAGCAGCTTGGCGCCGAGCTCCTACGAGCAGTACTTC	CASSLAPSSYEQYF
NA	NA	TRBV4-1	TRBJ2-6	TGCGCCAGCAGCCAAGAGCCAAGCTCTGGGGCCAACGTCCTGACTTTC	CASSQEPSSGANVLTF
TRBD1	NA	TRBV27	TRBJ2-7	TGTGCCAGCAGTTTTAACGACAGGGGGTACGAGCAGTACTTC	CASSFNDRGYEQYF
NA	few	TRBV7-9	TRBJ2-3	TGTGCCAGCAGCTTGACCTGGGACTCGGGCACAGATACGCAGTATTTT	CASSLTWDSGTDTQYF
NA	few	TRBV20-1	TRBJ2-2	TGCAGTGCTAACAGGGTCGACACCGGGGAGCTGTTTTTT	CSANRVDTGELFF
TRBD1	few	TRBV7-9	TRBJ2-7	TGTGCCAGCAGCCCCCGGAACAGGGGGTACGAGCAGTACTTC	CASSPRNRGYEQYF
NA	NA	TRBV6-5	TRBJ2-7	TGTGCCAGCAGTCAAGGATCCCCCTACGAGCAGTACTTC	CASSQGSPYEQYF
NA	many	TRBV7-6	TRBJ1-5	TGTGCCAGCAGCCCCTCGTCCCCCGACAGCTATCTAATCAGCCCCCAGCATTTT	CASSPSSPDSYLISPQHF
TRBD1	NA	TRBV7-9	TRBJ2-3	TGTGCCAGCAGCGACCGGGACAGGGTTGCAGATACGCAGTATTTT	CASSDRDRVADTQYF
TRBD1	many	TRBV5-6	TRBJ2-5	TGTGCCAGCAGCTTGAGGACAGGAGACCAAGAGACCCAGTACTTC	CASSLRTGDQETQYF
NA	few	TRBV7-2	TRBJ1-1	TGTGCCAGCAGCTGGGGGACATCCAACACTGAAGCTTTCTTT	CASSWGTSNTEAFF
NA	many	TRBV4-1	TRBJ1-1	TGCGCCAGCAGCCAAGATCCAGGCGTGCTTATGCGGGGTGAAGCTTTCTTT	CASSQDPGVLMRGEAFF
NA	NA	TRBV11-2	TRBJ1-1	TGTGCCAGCAGACCAGCGTACACTGAAGCTTTCTTT	CASRPAYTEAFF
TRBD1	many	TRBV29-1	TRBJ2-7	TGCAGCGTTGATTTTCAGGGGGCAGGTGAGCAGTACTTC	CSVDFQGAGEQYF
TRBD2	many	TRBV28	TRBJ2-3	TGTGCCAGCAGTGGACTAGCTGACTCTAGCACAGATACGCAGTATTTT	CASSGLADSSTDTQYF
TRBD1	many	TRBV4-1	TRBJ2-4	TGCGCCAGCAGGGGACAGGGATCAGCCAAAAACATTCAGTACTTC	CASRGQGSAKNIQYF
NA	NA	TRBV11-2	TRBJ2-7	TGTGCCAGCAGCTTAGAGGTCATCGATTACGAGCAGTACTTC	CASSLEVIDYEQYF
NA	few	TRBV7-6	TRBJ2-1	TGTGCCAGCAGCTTAGGGACGGGGAGGGGGTATGAGCAGTTCTTC	CASSLGTGRGYEQFF
NA	NA	TRBV5-4	TRBJ1-1	TGTGCCAGCAGCTTGCAAGGCGGCAGATCGAACACTGAAGCTTTCTTT	CASSLQGGRSNTEAFF
TRBD2	many	TRBV5-1	TRBJ2-3	TGCGCCAGCAGCTCGAGACTAGCGGGAGAGGATATGCTTTCAGATACGCAGTATTTT	CASSSRLAGEDMLSDTQYF
NA	many	TRBV7-9	TRBJ2-1	TGTGCCAGCAGCCGATCCTGGGAATACAATGAGCAGTTCTTC	CASSRSWEYNEQFF
NA	many	TRBV6-5	TRBJ1-5	TGTGCCAGCAGTCACGGGACCCGGGGTCAGCCCCAGCATTTT	CASSHGTRGQPQHF
NA	NA	TRBV12-3/TRBV12-4	TRBJ1-2	TGTGCCAGCAGCCCCGGGGGGGGCGCGTATGGCTACACCTTC	CASSPGGGAYGYTF
NA	NA	TRBV30	TRBJ2-2	TGTGCCTGGAGTGTAATGGGGATCGGGGAGCTGTTTTTT	CAWSVMGIGELFF